This TCR beta chain emerged from a study of shared clonotypes between healthy human individuals. The germline gives CDR1 ENHRY, CDR2 SYGVKD. The CDR3 covers 12 residues. V lost 6 bases to trimming and J lost 6 bases; unmatched junction nucleotides: 2. The deep-level immunoSEQ assay was used. The method was immunoSEQ multiplex PCR; TCRdb's version includes in-frame clones alone and lacks a portion of them. The sample yields 850,000 to 1,200,000 clones, approximately 76% seen once. Input material: memory CD4+ T cells sorted from blood. This sample's subset: CD45RA-negative fraction. The sequence was obtained from a man aged 18 to 29 in good health. The V gene is TRBV10-3, the J gene TRBJ1-2; 9 positions match TRBD1. The CDR3 here is CAISRTGDGYTF. In DNA form, the CDR3 reads TGTGCCATCAGCAGGACAGGGGATGGCTACACCTTC.